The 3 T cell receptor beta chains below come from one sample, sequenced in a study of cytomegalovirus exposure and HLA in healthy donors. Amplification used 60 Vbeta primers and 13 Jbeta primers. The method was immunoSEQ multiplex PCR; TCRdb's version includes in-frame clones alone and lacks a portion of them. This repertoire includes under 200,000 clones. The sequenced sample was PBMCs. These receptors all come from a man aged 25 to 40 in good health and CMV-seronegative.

In DNA form, the CDR3 reads TGTGCCAGCAGCTTAGGAAGCTACGAGCAGTACTTC. Translation gives CASSLGSYEQYF. The chain couples TRBV11-3 to TRBJ2-5; unclear D gene. The DNA matches TRBJ2-7 better at its end, which makes the J call doubtful. Germline V gene sequence: CDR1 SGHNT, CDR2 YENEEA. The CDR3 extends over 12 amino acids.

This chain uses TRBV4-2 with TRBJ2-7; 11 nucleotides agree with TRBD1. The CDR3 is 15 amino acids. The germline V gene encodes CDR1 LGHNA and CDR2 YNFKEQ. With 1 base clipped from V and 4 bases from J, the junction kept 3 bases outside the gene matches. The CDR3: CASSQGTGGRYEQYF. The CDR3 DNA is TGTGCCAGCAGCCAAGGGACAGGGGGCCGATACGAGCAGTACTTC.

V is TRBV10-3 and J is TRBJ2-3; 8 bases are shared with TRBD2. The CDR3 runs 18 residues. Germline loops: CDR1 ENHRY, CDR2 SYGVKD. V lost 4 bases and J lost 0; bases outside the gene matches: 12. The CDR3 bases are TGTGCCATCAGTGTAACCCCGGAGAGCGGGGGTAGCACAGATACGCAGTATTTT. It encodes CAISVTPESGGSTDTQYF.